This T cell receptor (beta chain) came from a study of early T cells in non-severe SARS-CoV-2 infection. For the study at large: Sequenced bulk RNA came from whole blood that was unsorted, and chains were unpaired.

TCRdb processed the 5' RACE reads anew with MiXCR; each CDR3 protein has one entry. The sample has under 90,000 distinct CDR3 sequences; about 15% are singletons. This clonotype showed up just a few times. Germline V gene sequence: CDR1 SQVTM, CDR2 ANQGSEA. Between the trimmed V and J ends, which lost 7 bases and 1 base, there was a span of 13 bases. This CDR3 spans 13 amino acids. The material sequenced was whole blood. This sequence originates from an adult who was a healthcare worker with PCR-confirmed SARS-CoV-2 infection or an uninfected control (not recorded which). The rearrangement uses TRBV29-1 and TRBJ1-1; maybe TRBD1 (5 bases). The CDR3 DNA sequence: TGCAGCGCTGGGGGGACCGCGAACACTGAAGCTTTCTTT. This gives the protein CSAGGTANTEAFF.